Detailed here is one TCR beta chain. Its antigen is undetermined. Method: immunoSEQ multiplex PCR; TCRdb's copy keeps in-frame clones and lacks some. Here the sample spans tens of thousands of clones, just over 90% being singletons. This sample is drawn from a study of chemoradiotherapy in HPV16-positive cancers. Study outcomes and limitations: Functional assays defining HPV-specific T cells used only a couple of HPV16-positive patients.

The CDR3 spans 16 residues. Germline V gene lookup returns CDR1 SGHRS and CDR2 YFSETQ. Trimming took 0 bases from V and 5 from J, leaving 14 bases between them. Sequencing used blood, obtained from a patient who underwent chemoradiotherapy. This receptor was identified in a human donor with HPV-associated anogenital cancer. The J gene is TRBJ1-4, the V gene TRBV5-1; a weak D match, TRBD1 (6 bases). CDR3: CASSLVGGEENEKLFF. For the CDR3, the DNA is TGCGCCAGCAGCTTGGTGGGGGGCGAGGAGAATGAAAAACTGTTTTTT.